What follows is one T cell receptor beta chain and its context. PCR employed 60 Vbeta and 13 Jbeta primers. Sequencing used immunoSEQ multiplex PCR; TCRdb keeps in-frame clones, though not all of them. Of 150,000 to 200,000 clones listed, 80% to 90% are singletons. The sample comes from a study of cytomegalovirus exposure and HLA in healthy donors. V lost 10 bases to trimming and J lost 3 bases; unmatched junction nucleotides: 10. The CDR3 loop spans 15 amino acids. The origin of this receptor is a man between 18 and 35 years old in good health and CMV-seropositive. The sample consisted of PBMCs. The rearrangement joins TRBV5-3 to TRBJ2-3; 11 bases map to TRBD1. TRBV5-3 is an open reading frame, and its role is uncertain. This CDR3 is CAPRPRDRGTDTQYF. The CDR3 DNA follows: TGTGCCCCACGACCCCGGGACAGGGGGACAGATACGCAGTATTTT.